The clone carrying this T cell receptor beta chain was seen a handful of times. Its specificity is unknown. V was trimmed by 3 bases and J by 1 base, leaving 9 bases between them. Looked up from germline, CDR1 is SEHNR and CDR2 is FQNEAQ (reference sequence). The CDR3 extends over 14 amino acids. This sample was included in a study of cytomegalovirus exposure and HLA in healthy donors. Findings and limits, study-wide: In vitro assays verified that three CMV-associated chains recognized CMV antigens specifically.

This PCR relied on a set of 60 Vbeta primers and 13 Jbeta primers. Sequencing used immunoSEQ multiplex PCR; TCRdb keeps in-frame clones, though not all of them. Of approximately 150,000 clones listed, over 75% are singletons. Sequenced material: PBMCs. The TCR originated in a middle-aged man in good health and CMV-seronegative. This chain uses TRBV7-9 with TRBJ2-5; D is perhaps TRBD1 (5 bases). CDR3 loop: CASSFGQGQETQYF. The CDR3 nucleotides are TGTGCCAGCAGCTTTGGTCAGGGCCAAGAGACCCAGTACTTC.